This is a list of T cell receptor beta chains from one sample in a study of cytomegalovirus exposure and HLA in healthy donors. Measured with immunoSEQ multiplex PCR; TCRdb has only the in-frame clones, and not every one. The repertoire includes about 80,000 clones, over 70% of them detected once, and around 7% sits in the top ten. Source material: PBMCs. These receptors were obtained from a woman in her forties in good health and CMV-seronegative. The CDR3 runs from the conserved cysteine through the conserved F or W. Each record gives: D gene, J gene, V gene, clone size, CDR3 DNA, CDR3 protein. The D gene is left open where the match is weak. Clone size is shown for a subset of rows, as once, few, many or a class of expanded clone.

d_gene: TRBD2
j_gene: TRBJ2-1
v_gene: TRBV6-1
abundance: once
CDR3nt: TGTGCCAGCAGTCTCTTTAGCGGGGGGTACAATGAGCAGTTCTTC
CDR3aa: CASSLFSGGYNEQFF

d_gene: .
j_gene: TRBJ2-5
v_gene: TRBV5-1
abundance: .
CDR3nt: TGCGCCAGCAGCGAACAAGTGGAAGAGACCCAGTACTTC
CDR3aa: CASSEQVEETQYF

d_gene: TRBD1
j_gene: TRBJ2-5
v_gene: TRBV7-8
abundance: .
CDR3nt: TGTGCCAGCAGCTTAGGGGGGACAGGGGTAGGGGAGACCCAGTACTTC
CDR3aa: CASSLGGTGVGETQYF

d_gene: TRBD1
j_gene: TRBJ1-1
v_gene: TRBV18
abundance: .
CDR3nt: TGTGCCAGCTCACAACCAGGGGGCACTGAAGCTTTCTTT
CDR3aa: CASSQPGGTEAFF

d_gene: .
j_gene: TRBJ1-2
v_gene: TRBV11-1
abundance: few
CDR3nt: TGTGCCAGCAGCCAAAGGGGCGGCTACACCTTC
CDR3aa: CASSQRGGYTF

d_gene: .
j_gene: TRBJ1-4
v_gene: TRBV19
abundance: .
CDR3nt: TGTGCCAGTAGTATTCGGGGAAATGAAAAACTGTTTTTT
CDR3aa: CASSIRGNEKLFF

d_gene: .
j_gene: TRBJ1-1
v_gene: TRBV19
abundance: few
CDR3nt: TGTGCCAGTAGTATAGGGGCAGGGGATGCTTTCTTT
CDR3aa: CASSIGAGDAFF

d_gene: .
j_gene: TRBJ2-7
v_gene: TRBV30
abundance: .
CDR3nt: TGTGCCTGGGGCCCCGGGACTGTCTCCTACGAGCAGTACTTC
CDR3aa: CAWGPGTVSYEQYF

d_gene: TRBD1
j_gene: TRBJ1-3
v_gene: TRBV28
abundance: .
CDR3nt: TGTGCCAGCAGTAGCCGACAGGGGGGCTCTGGAAACACCATATATTTT
CDR3aa: CASSSRQGGSGNTIYF

d_gene: .
j_gene: TRBJ2-1
v_gene: TRBV6-1
abundance: few
CDR3nt: TGTGCCAGCAGTGATCCCGCCAGGTTTCTATACAATGAGCAGTTCTTC
CDR3aa: CASSDPARFLYNEQFF

d_gene: TRBD2
j_gene: TRBJ2-2
v_gene: TRBV19
abundance: .
CDR3nt: TGTGCCAGTAGTATCGAGGCGGGAGGGCCGGGCGGGGAGCTGTTTTTT
CDR3aa: CASSIEAGGPGGELFF

d_gene: TRBD2
j_gene: TRBJ2-7
v_gene: TRBV6-5
abundance: .
CDR3nt: TGTGCCAGCAGTTACTCGAGCCTAGCGGGTTACGAGCAGTACTTC
CDR3aa: CASSYSSLAGYEQYF

d_gene: TRBD2
j_gene: TRBJ2-1
v_gene: TRBV7-3
abundance: .
CDR3nt: TGTGCCAGCAGCTCCGGGGGGAACAATGAGCAGTTCTTC
CDR3aa: CASSSGGNNEQFF

d_gene: .
j_gene: TRBJ1-1
v_gene: TRBV21-1
abundance: .
CDR3nt: TGTGCCAGCAGCAAAGGGAACAGGGGAAGGGGAACTGAAGCTTTCTTT
CDR3aa: CASSKGNRGRGTEAFF

d_gene: TRBD1
j_gene: TRBJ1-2
v_gene: TRBV5-6
abundance: few
CDR3nt: TGTGCCAGCAGCCCAGACAGGGGGCGGGGCTACACCTTC
CDR3aa: CASSPDRGRGYTF

d_gene: .
j_gene: TRBJ1-6
v_gene: TRBV10-3
abundance: .
CDR3nt: TGTGCCATCAGTGGGCCAGGGTACAATTCACCCCTCCACTTT
CDR3aa: CAISGPGYNSPLHF

d_gene: .
j_gene: TRBJ2-3
v_gene: TRBV5-1
abundance: .
CDR3nt: TGCGCCAGCAGCTTACACACAGATACGCAGTATTTT
CDR3aa: CASSLHTDTQYF

d_gene: TRBD2
j_gene: TRBJ2-2
v_gene: TRBV30
abundance: few
CDR3nt: TGTGCCTGGACTAGCGGGGGGGCAGGGTCTAGTGCCGGGGAGCTGTTTTTT
CDR3aa: CAWTSGGAGSSAGELFF

d_gene: TRBD1
j_gene: TRBJ2-7
v_gene: TRBV19
abundance: .
CDR3nt: TGTGCCAGTAACTCGGGACAGGGGGCCCCCTACGAGCAGTACTTC
CDR3aa: CASNSGQGAPYEQYF

d_gene: .
j_gene: TRBJ2-7
v_gene: TRBV5-1
abundance: .
CDR3nt: TGCGCCAGCAGCTCCACCCGGGGGGCGGGCTACGAGCAGTACTTC
CDR3aa: CASSSTRGAGYEQYF

d_gene: .
j_gene: TRBJ1-1
v_gene: TRBV11-2
abundance: .
CDR3nt: TGTGCCAGCAGCTTAGACGGGGGGTTGGTGGCAGCTTTCTTT
CDR3aa: CASSLDGGLVAAFF

d_gene: TRBD1
j_gene: TRBJ2-5
v_gene: TRBV11-2
abundance: .
CDR3nt: TGTGCCAGCAGCTTTGCCGGGACAGGGGTCCAAGAGACCCAGTACTTC
CDR3aa: CASSFAGTGVQETQYF

d_gene: .
j_gene: TRBJ2-3
v_gene: TRBV5-1
abundance: few
CDR3nt: TGCGCCAGCAGCTTGGGACAGGGCCGGGGGACAGATACGCAGTATTTT
CDR3aa: CASSLGQGRGTDTQYF

d_gene: TRBD2
j_gene: TRBJ2-1
v_gene: TRBV5-1
abundance: few
CDR3nt: TGCGCCAGCACGGATCCTAGCGGGAGAGGCGGCGGCGATGAGCAGTTCTTC
CDR3aa: CASTDPSGRGGGDEQFF

d_gene: .
j_gene: TRBJ2-5
v_gene: TRBV5-1
abundance: .
CDR3nt: TGCGCCAGCAGCTTGGACAGGGTTGAGACCCAGTACTTC
CDR3aa: CASSLDRVETQYF

d_gene: TRBD1
j_gene: TRBJ1-2
v_gene: TRBV4-2
abundance: .
CDR3nt: TGTGCCAGCAGCCAACCGGACAGGGACGCTTATGGCTACACCTTC
CDR3aa: CASSQPDRDAYGYTF

d_gene: TRBD2
j_gene: TRBJ2-7
v_gene: TRBV27
abundance: .
CDR3nt: TGTGCCAGCAGTTTAATCGCTAGCGGGAGTAGTTACGAGCAGTACTTC
CDR3aa: CASSLIASGSSYEQYF

d_gene: TRBD1
j_gene: TRBJ1-1
v_gene: TRBV2
abundance: .
CDR3nt: TGTGCCAGCAGTCTCTTTCTTCCGGGACAGGGGAACACTGAAGCTTTCTTT
CDR3aa: CASSLFLPGQGNTEAFF

d_gene: .
j_gene: TRBJ1-5
v_gene: TRBV1
abundance: .
CDR3nt: TGCACCAGCAGCCAGGGCCGGGGACAGGAGAGCAATCAGCCCCAGCATTTT
CDR3aa: CTSSQGRGQESNQPQHF

d_gene: TRBD1
j_gene: TRBJ2-2
v_gene: TRBV11-3
abundance: .
CDR3nt: TGTGCCAGCAGCTTAGCTGGGACAGGGTCAGGCGGGGAGCTGTTTTTT
CDR3aa: CASSLAGTGSGGELFF

d_gene: TRBD2
j_gene: TRBJ2-7
v_gene: TRBV30
abundance: .
CDR3nt: TGTGCCTCCAAACTAGCGGGAGGCAGCTACGAGCAGTACTTC
CDR3aa: CASKLAGGSYEQYF

d_gene: .
j_gene: TRBJ2-3
v_gene: TRBV13
abundance: once
CDR3nt: TGTGCCAGCAGCTTTTTGGCCCCCACAGATACGCAGTATTTT
CDR3aa: CASSFLAPTDTQYF

d_gene: TRBD2
j_gene: TRBJ2-3
v_gene: TRBV19
abundance: .
CDR3nt: TGTGCCAGTAGTATAACTAGCGGGGGCACAGATACGCAGTATTTT
CDR3aa: CASSITSGGTDTQYF

d_gene: TRBD1
j_gene: TRBJ2-1
v_gene: TRBV6-5
abundance: .
CDR3nt: TGTGCCAGCAGTTTCGAACCGGGACAGGGTAATGAGCAGTTCTTC
CDR3aa: CASSFEPGQGNEQFF

d_gene: .
j_gene: TRBJ1-1
v_gene: TRBV29-1
abundance: .
CDR3nt: TGCAGCGTCCGGGAGAACACTGAAGCTTTCTTT
CDR3aa: CSVRENTEAFF

d_gene: .
j_gene: TRBJ1-5
v_gene: TRBV19
abundance: few
CDR3nt: TGTGCCAGTATTGGTAGGCGGGGAGATCAGCCCCAGCATTTT
CDR3aa: CASIGRRGDQPQHF

d_gene: .
j_gene: TRBJ2-1
v_gene: TRBV7-3
abundance: .
CDR3nt: TGTGCCAGCAGCTTACGGGGGGGACAGGGAAGCTCTGAGCAGTTCTTC
CDR3aa: CASSLRGGQGSSEQFF

d_gene: TRBD2
j_gene: TRBJ2-5
v_gene: TRBV5-1
abundance: .
CDR3nt: TGCGCCAGCAGCCAAGGGACTAGCCCCCAAGAGACCCAGTACTTC
CDR3aa: CASSQGTSPQETQYF

d_gene: .
j_gene: TRBJ1-1
v_gene: TRBV7-2
abundance: .
CDR3nt: TGTGCCAGCAGCTTACAGGGTTATATGGACACTGAAGCTTTCTTT
CDR3aa: CASSLQGYMDTEAFF

d_gene: .
j_gene: TRBJ2-5
v_gene: TRBV11-2
abundance: .
CDR3nt: TGTGCCAGCAGCTACCGGGGAGTACAAGAGACCCAGTACTTC
CDR3aa: CASSYRGVQETQYF

d_gene: TRBD1
j_gene: TRBJ1-1
v_gene: TRBV19
abundance: .
CDR3nt: TGTGCCAGTAGTTTCGGACAGGCAACTGAAGCTTTCTTT
CDR3aa: CASSFGQATEAFF

d_gene: .
j_gene: TRBJ1-1
v_gene: TRBV11-2
abundance: once
CDR3nt: TGTGCCAGCAATGTGGGGGGGACCATGAACACTGAAGCTTTCTTT
CDR3aa: CASNVGGTMNTEAFF

d_gene: .
j_gene: TRBJ1-1
v_gene: TRBV5-6
abundance: .
CDR3nt: TGTGCCAGCAGCTTTAAGGGGCCCCCCGCTGAAGCTTTCTTT
CDR3aa: CASSFKGPPAEAFF

d_gene: .
j_gene: TRBJ1-5
v_gene: TRBV19
abundance: few
CDR3nt: TGTGCCAGCGTACAGGGCCTTCATCAGCCCCAGCATTTT
CDR3aa: CASVQGLHQPQHF

d_gene: .
j_gene: TRBJ2-1
v_gene: TRBV28
abundance: .
CDR3nt: TGTGCCGGCAGTTTATCCTCTCGTGAGCAGTTCTTC
CDR3aa: CAGSLSSREQFF

d_gene: TRBD1
j_gene: TRBJ2-3
v_gene: TRBV10-3
abundance: few
CDR3nt: TGTGCCCACGGACAGGGAAGGGTCACAGATACGCAGTATTTT
CDR3aa: CAHGQGRVTDTQYF

d_gene: TRBD1
j_gene: TRBJ2-7
v_gene: TRBV10-3
abundance: few
CDR3nt: TGTGCCATCAGGAGGACAGGAGAAAACTACGAGCAGTACTTC
CDR3aa: CAIRRTGENYEQYF

d_gene: TRBD1
j_gene: TRBJ1-1
v_gene: TRBV18
abundance: once
CDR3nt: TGTGCCAGCTCACCGGGACAGGGTAACACTGAAGCTTTCTTT
CDR3aa: CASSPGQGNTEAFF

d_gene: .
j_gene: TRBJ2-7
v_gene: TRBV30
abundance: few
CDR3nt: TGTGCCTGGAGTGTATCAGTGTACGAGCAGTACTTC
CDR3aa: CAWSVSVYEQYF

d_gene: TRBD2
j_gene: TRBJ2-1
v_gene: TRBV4-1
abundance: .
CDR3nt: TGCGCCAGCAGCCAAGGGATCACCCATGGGACTAGCGGGAGTAATGAGCAGTTCTTC
CDR3aa: CASSQGITHGTSGSNEQFF

d_gene: TRBD1
j_gene: TRBJ1-2
v_gene: TRBV4-3
abundance: .
CDR3nt: TGCGCCAGCAGCCAAGAGTACAGGGGGCATAGTGGCTACACCTTC
CDR3aa: CASSQEYRGHSGYTF

d_gene: .
j_gene: TRBJ2-5
v_gene: TRBV7-9
abundance: once
CDR3nt: TGTGCCAGCGCCAGCCAAGAGACCCAGTACTTC
CDR3aa: CASASQETQYF

d_gene: .
j_gene: TRBJ1-1
v_gene: TRBV2
abundance: .
CDR3nt: TGTGCCAGCAGTGAGCAGGGGTTGGGGGCTTTTGAAGCTTTCTTT
CDR3aa: CASSEQGLGAFEAFF